This T cell receptor beta chain emerged from a study of CD8 T cells in ankylosing spondylitis. Broader study findings: Seemingly distinctive of ankylosing spondylitis blood was a TCR beta motif formed by eight highly homologous variants. Researchers reportedly found disease-linked clones significantly enriched in matched ankylosing spondylitis synovial fluid. Disease-linked clones displayed a CD8+ phenotype and appeared relatively rarely in peripheral blood. Previous work reported some of these motif variants in the synovial fluid and blood of reactive arthritis.

This clonotype was seen a few times. Its cognate antigen is unknown. The ends were cut back, 10 bases at V and 4 bases at J, with 16 bases in the middle. Germline V gene lookup returns CDR1 MNHNS and CDR2 SASEGT. CDR3 length equals 13 residues. MiXCR, run by TCRdb on the 5' RACE reads, gives a single entry per CDR3 protein. The data show some 700,000 distinct CDR3 sequences, around 17% seen once. The receptor was isolated from a male donor with ankylosing spondylitis. Sequencing was carried out using blood, either unsorted or a sorted T cell fraction (not recorded which). The chain employs TRBV6-1 and TRBJ1-1; maybe TRBD1 (6 bases). The CDR3 bases are TGTGCCACTACAGGGCCCGATAGCACTGAAGCTTTCTTT. Protein: CATTGPDSTEAFF.